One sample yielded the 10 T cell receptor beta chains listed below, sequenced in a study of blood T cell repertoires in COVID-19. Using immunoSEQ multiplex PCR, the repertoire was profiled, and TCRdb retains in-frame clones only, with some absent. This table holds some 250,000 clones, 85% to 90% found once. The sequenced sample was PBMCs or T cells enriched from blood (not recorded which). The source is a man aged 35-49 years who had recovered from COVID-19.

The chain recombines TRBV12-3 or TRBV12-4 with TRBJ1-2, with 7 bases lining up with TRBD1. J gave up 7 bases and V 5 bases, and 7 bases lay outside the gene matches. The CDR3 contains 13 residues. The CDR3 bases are TGTGCCAGCAGTGCGCAGGGGGGAGGTGGCTACACCTTC. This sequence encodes CASSAQGGGGYTF.

This CDR3 reads CASNLDRSPNNEQFF. CDR3 nucleotides: TGTGCCAGCAACCTCGACAGGAGCCCGAACAATGAGCAGTTCTTC. The chain employs TRBV6-5 and TRBJ2-1, with D possibly TRBD1 on 6 matching bases. The CDR3 sequence is 15 residues long. V was cut by 7 bases and J by 5 bases, with 18 bases left in between. CDR1 is MNHEY and CDR2 is SVGAGI in the germline V gene.

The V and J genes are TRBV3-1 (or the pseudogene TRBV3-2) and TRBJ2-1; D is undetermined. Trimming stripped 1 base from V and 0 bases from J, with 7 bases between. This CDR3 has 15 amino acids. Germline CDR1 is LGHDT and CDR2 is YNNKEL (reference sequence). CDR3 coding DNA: TGTGCCAGCAGCCAAGGGCCCGACTCCTACAATGAGCAGTTCTTC. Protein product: CASSQGPDSYNEQFF.

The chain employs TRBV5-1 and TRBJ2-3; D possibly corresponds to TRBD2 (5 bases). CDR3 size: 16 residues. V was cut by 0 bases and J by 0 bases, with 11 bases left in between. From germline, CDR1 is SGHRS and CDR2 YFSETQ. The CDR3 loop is CASSLEASLSTDTQYF. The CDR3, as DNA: TGCGCCAGCAGCTTGGAGGCTAGCTTAAGCACAGATACGCAGTATTTT.

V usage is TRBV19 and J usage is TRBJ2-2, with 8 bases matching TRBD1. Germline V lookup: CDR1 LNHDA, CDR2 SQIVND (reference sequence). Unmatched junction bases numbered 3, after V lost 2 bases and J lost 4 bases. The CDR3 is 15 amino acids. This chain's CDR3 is CASSIRTGPTGELFF. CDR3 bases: TGTGCCAGTAGTATAAGGACAGGGCCCACCGGGGAGCTGTTTTTT.

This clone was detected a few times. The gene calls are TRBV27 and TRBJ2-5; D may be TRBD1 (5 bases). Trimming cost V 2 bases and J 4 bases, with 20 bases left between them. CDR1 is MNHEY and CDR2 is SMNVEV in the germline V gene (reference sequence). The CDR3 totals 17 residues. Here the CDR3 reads CASSLQFGQGRGETQYF. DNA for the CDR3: TGTGCCAGCAGTTTACAATTTGGGCAGGGAAGAGGAGAGACCCAGTACTTC.

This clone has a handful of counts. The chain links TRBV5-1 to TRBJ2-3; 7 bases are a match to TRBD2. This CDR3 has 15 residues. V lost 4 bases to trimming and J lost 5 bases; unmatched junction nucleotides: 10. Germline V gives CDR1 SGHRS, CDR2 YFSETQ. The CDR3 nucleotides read TGCGCCAGCAGCCAACACTCTAGCGGTAAAGATACGCAGTATTTT. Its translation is CASSQHSSGKDTQYF.

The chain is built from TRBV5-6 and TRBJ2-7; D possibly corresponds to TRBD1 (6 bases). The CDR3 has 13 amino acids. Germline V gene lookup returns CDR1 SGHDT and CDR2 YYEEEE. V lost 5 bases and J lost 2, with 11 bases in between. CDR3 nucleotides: TGTGCCAGCAGTATACAGGGACCCTACGAGCAGTACTTC. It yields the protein CASSIQGPYEQYF.

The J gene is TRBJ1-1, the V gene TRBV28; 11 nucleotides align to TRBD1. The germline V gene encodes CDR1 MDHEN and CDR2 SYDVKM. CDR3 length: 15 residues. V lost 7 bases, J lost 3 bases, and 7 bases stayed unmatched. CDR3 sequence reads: CASTRTGGRDTEAFF. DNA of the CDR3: TGTGCCAGCACCCGGACAGGGGGCCGGGACACTGAAGCTTTCTTT.

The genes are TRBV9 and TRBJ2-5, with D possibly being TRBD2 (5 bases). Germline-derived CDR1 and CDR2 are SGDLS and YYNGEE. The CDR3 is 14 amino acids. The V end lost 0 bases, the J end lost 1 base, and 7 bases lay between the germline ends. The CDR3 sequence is CASSVAGSQETQYF. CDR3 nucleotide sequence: TGTGCCAGCAGCGTAGCGGGGTCCCAAGAGACCCAGTACTTC.